The source of this T cell receptor beta chain is a study of T-cell memory formation after mild COVID-19. Whole-study results and caveats: Later expanders leaned CD4+, whereas clones that contracted between day 15 and 85 were balanced CD4/CD8.

The CDR3 runs 16 residues. The germline V gene has CDR1 KGHSH and CDR2 LQKENI. V was clipped by 6 bases and J by 2 bases, with 14 bases between them. TCRdb re-called the 5' RACE reads through MiXCR, storing one row per CDR3 protein. The sample yields 100,000 to 130,000 distinct CDR3 sequences, 15% to 20% seen once. Only a few counts were recorded for this clonotype. Its antigen remains unknown. The sequence was obtained from a young man who had mild COVID-19 (a few samples of this study predate the infection). Cell type and time point are not known. The chain has TRBV18 and TRBJ2-6; tentatively, D is TRBD1 or TRBD2 (5 bases each). Specimen: PBMCs or a T cell subset sorted from them (not recorded which). The CDR3 loop reads CASSPGPPPGANVLTF. In nucleotides, the CDR3 is TGTGCCAGCTCGCCGGGACCGCCGCCTGGGGCCAACGTCCTGACTTTC.